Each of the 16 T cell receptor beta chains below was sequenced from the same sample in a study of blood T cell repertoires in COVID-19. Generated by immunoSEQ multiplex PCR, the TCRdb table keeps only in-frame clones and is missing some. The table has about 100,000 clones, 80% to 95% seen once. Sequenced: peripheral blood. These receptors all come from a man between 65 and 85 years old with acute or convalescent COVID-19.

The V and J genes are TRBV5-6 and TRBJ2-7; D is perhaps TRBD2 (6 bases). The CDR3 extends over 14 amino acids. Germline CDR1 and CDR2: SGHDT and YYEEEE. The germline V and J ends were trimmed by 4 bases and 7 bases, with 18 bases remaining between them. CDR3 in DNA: TGTGCCAGCAGCCAGGGACTTGTAGGAGTGGAGCAGTACTTC. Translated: CASSQGLVGVEQYF.

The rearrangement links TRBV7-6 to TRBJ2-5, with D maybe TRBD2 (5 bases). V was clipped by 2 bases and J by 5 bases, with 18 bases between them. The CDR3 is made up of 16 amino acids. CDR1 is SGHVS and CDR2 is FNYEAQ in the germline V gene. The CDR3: CASSLRAPGLKETQYF. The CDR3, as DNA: TGTGCCAGCAGCTTACGAGCTCCGGGATTGAAGGAGACCCAGTACTTC.

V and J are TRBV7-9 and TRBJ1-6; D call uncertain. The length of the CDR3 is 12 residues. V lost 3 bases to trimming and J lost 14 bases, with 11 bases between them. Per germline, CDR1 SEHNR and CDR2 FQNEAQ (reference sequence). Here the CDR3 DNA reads TGTGCCAGCAGCTTCGTTCCCGAGACCCTCCACTTT. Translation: CASSFVPETLHF. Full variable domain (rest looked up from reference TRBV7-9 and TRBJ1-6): DTGVSQNPRHKITKRGQNVTFRCDPISEHNRLYWYRQTLGQGPEFLTYFQNEAQLEKSRLLSDRFSAERPKGSFSTLEIQRTEQGDSAMYLCASSFVPETLHFGNGTRLTVT.

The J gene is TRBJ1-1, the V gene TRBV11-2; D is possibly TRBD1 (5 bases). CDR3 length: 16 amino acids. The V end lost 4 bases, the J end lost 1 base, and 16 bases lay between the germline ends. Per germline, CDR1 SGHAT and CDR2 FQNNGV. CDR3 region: CASSSGGDWQNTEAFF. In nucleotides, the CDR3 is TGTGCCAGCAGCTCCGGGGGGGACTGGCAGAACACTGAAGCTTTCTTT.

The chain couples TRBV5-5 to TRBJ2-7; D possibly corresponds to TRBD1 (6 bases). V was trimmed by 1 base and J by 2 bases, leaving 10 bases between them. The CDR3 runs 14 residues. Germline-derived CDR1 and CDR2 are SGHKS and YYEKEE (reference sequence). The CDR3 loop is CASSLRTDPYEQYF. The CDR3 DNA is TGTGCCAGCAGCTTGAGGACAGACCCCTACGAGCAGTACTTC.

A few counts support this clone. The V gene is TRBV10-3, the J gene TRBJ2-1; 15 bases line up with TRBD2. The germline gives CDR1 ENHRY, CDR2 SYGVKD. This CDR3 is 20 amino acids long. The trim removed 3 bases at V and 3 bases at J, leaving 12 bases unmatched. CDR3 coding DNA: TGTGCCATCAGTGATCTGGGACTAGCGGGAGGAATGGGCCGCTACAATGAGCAGTTCTTC. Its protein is CAISDLGLAGGMGRYNEQFF.

The CDR3 DNA reads as TGTGCCAGCAGTGAAGTGATAGCGGGGGGGCTGGGCACAGATACGCAGTATTTT. Translating gives CASSEVIAGGLGTDTQYF. The chain combines TRBV2 with TRBJ2-3; 11 bases are shared with TRBD2. The germline V gene has CDR1 SNHLY and CDR2 FYNNEI. V shed 1 base and J 1 base; nucleotides not matched to a gene: 7. This CDR3 contains 18 residues.

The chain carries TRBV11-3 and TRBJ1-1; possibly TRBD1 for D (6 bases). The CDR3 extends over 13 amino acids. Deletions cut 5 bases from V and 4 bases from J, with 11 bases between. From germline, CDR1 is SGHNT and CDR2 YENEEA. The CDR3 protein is CASSLSRGTEAFF. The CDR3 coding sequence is TGTGCCAGCAGCCTCAGCAGGGGCACTGAAGCTTTCTTT.

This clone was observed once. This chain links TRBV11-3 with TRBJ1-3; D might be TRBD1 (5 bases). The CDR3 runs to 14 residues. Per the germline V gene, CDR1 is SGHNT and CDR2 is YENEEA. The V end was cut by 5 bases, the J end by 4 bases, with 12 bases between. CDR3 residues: CASSPRDSGNTIYF. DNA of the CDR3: TGTGCCAGCAGCCCGCGGGACTCCGGAAACACCATATATTTT.

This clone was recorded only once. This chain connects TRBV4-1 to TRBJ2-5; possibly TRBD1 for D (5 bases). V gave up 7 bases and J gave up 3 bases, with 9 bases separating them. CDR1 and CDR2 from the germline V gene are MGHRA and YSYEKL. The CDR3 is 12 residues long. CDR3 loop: CASKGQEETQYF. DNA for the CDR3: TGCGCCAGCAAGGGGCAAGAAGAGACCCAGTACTTC.

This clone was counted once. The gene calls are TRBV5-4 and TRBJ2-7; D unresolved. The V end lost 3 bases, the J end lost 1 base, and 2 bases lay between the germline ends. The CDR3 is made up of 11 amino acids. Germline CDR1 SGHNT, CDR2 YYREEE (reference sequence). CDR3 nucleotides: TGTGCCAGCAGCTCATCCTACGAGCAGTACTTC. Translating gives CASSSSYEQYF.

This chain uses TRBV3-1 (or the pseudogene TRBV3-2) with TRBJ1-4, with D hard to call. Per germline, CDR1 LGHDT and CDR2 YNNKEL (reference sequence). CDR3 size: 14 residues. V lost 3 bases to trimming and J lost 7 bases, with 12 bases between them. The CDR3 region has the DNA TGTGCCAGCAGCCAGACAACGCTGGGTGAAAAACTGTTTTTT. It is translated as CASSQTTLGEKLFF.

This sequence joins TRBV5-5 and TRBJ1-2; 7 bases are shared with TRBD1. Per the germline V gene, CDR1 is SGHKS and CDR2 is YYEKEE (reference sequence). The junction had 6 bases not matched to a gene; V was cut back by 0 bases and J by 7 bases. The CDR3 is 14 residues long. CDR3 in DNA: TGTGCCAGCAGCTTGGGGCCAGGGGGTGGTGGCTACACCTTC. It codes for CASSLGPGGGGYTF.

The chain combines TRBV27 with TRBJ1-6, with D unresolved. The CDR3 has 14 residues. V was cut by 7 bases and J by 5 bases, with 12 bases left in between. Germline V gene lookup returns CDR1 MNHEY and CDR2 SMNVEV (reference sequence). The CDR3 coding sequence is TGTGCCAGCACCGAAGACGGGAATAATTCACCCCTCCACTTT. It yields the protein CASTEDGNNSPLHF.

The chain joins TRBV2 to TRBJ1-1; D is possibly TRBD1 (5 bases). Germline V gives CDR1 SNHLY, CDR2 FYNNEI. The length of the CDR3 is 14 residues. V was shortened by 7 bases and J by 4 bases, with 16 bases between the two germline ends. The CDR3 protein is CASTLDGGVTEAFF. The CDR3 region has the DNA TGTGCCAGCACCTTGGATGGGGGGGTCACTGAAGCTTTCTTT.

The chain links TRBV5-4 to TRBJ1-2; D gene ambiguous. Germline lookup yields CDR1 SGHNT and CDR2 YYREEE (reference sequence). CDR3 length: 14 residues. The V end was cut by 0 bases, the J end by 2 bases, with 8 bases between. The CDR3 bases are TGTGCCAGCAGCTTGGACGGCGGGAACTATGGCTACACCTTC. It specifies CASSLDGGNYGYTF.